This TCR beta chain stems from a study of human T cells and chemical hapten exposure (dated by TCRdb to 2020 to 2022). In the study overall: For sensitization, 2% DPC in acetone was applied to a 2 cm by 2 cm area of upper inner arm skin. Patients additionally received weekly therapeutic DPC doses to the scalp throughout the roughly 26-week study period. Patch testing on the upper back used Finn chambers containing 0.01% DPC, with scoring done after 6 days according to International Contact Dermatitis Research Group standards. Alopecia areata with under or over 50% scalp involvement, alopecia totalis and alopecia universalis were represented in the patient cohort, which was mostly female. The libraries were sequenced as a pool, and the TCR yield per sample differed mostly because of small variations in library volumes within the pool. In alopecia patients, the study followed how the peripheral blood TCR repertoire changed in vivo over primary and secondary sensitization to diphenylcyclopropenone (DPC), a hapten. Blood samples were taken from patients before sensitization (week 0) and at 2, 6 and about 24 weeks after DPC sensitization. Blood for TCR sequencing was provided by twenty-nine alopecia patients at one to four time points (pre-sensitization, 2, 6 and 24 weeks).

The paper as a whole reports these results and caveats: Compared with pre-sensitization or healthy control sets, expanded TCRs formed significantly more large CDR3 similarity clusters, which is consistent with antigen-driven responses. The number of TCRs above 1 in 1000 frequency did not change with DPC sensitization; there was no evidence of global repertoire structure alterations. The number of PT1 expanded TCRs positively correlated with patch test score, significant at thresholds 8, 16 and 32 but not 4. After repeated subsampling, the strength of the expansion versus patch-test correlation and the threshold at which it became significant changed. Because every patient had alopecia, a presumed autoimmune disease, the patients' immune response might differ from that of healthy individuals.

Preparation of the library involved RACE. This sample was sequenced with a NextSeq 500. Library preparation attached unique molecular identifiers to individual cDNA molecules for quantitative, reproducible TCR counting. Both TCR alpha and TCR beta chains were sequenced from each blood RNA sample. In the authors' own workflow: The median number of TCRs per sample was roughly 98,000, ranging from 23,224 to 690,600. The Decombinator software suite was used to annotate V, J and CDR3 in the TCR reads. Every sample was subsampled to the same number of TCRs (28,000) for the PS versus PT1 abundance plots. Expanded TCRs were defined as absent before sensitization and observed at least eight times at the 2-week time point. TCRdb reprocessing: public reads trimmed at Q25 with fastp, clones called with MiXCR, in-frame beta chains kept. Each entry is one CDR3 protein sequence, shown with its most common DNA and genes. The V and J calls, along with clone size, are taken from TCRdb and not from the paper's own processing. For this sample the table gives about 120,000 distinct CDR3 sequences, of which roughly 12% were detected only once. The ten most abundant clones make up around 2.7% of the sample.

This clonotype turned up a few times. Its antigen is not yet known. The input lacks base qualities; no much larger clone sits a single base away. Per the publication, the time point label means: pre-sensitization, week 0. This sample's treatment or condition label indicates: therapeutic diphenylcyclopropenone sensitization with weekly scalp DPC. At every patch-test visit, the blood draw took place before the patch test was put on. Eligible patients were aged 18 to 70, diagnosed with alopecia, deemed suitable for DPC therapy, and excluded if pregnant. Total RNA was isolated from unfractionated whole blood collected in Tempus Blood RNA tubes. Deletion took 6 bases off V and 0 bases off J, with a span of 13 bases between the germline ends. Inclusive of the bounding cysteine and phenylalanine, the CDR3 is 15 residues long. The sequence is cut down to CDR3 DNA, 45 bases in frame from base 1. In the germline V gene, CDR1 corresponds to SGHTS and CDR2 to YDEGEE.

The clonotype was recovered from a woman aged 18-35 years with alopecia areata. Some clones in this sample may be carry-over from other donors' samples. Sequencing was performed on whole blood, taken in connection with sensitization to the hapten diphenylcyclopropenone (DPC). This chain joins TRBV5-8 to TRBJ2-1; a confident D gene designation cannot be given. CDR3 sequence: CASTPRASSYNEQFF. Here is the DNA: TGTGCCAGCACCCCCCGAGCGAGCTCCTACAATGAGCAGTTCTTC. The full variable domain, completed from the reference TRBV5-8 and TRBJ2-1 proteins outside the CDR3, reads EAGVTQSPTHLIKTRGQQATLRCSPISGHTSVYWYQQALGLGLQFLLWYDEGEERNRGNFPPRFSGRQFPNYSSELNVNALELEDSALYLCASTPRASSYNEQFFGPGTRLTVL.